Described below is a single T cell receptor (beta chain) sequence and its context. This receptor's antigen is unknown. No clone much larger than this one lies a single base away; base qualities are absent. For the CD8 naive samples, CD45RO-negative cells were positively selected for CCR7, yielding a CD45RA+CCR7+ population from which TemRA cells were excluded. The donors were healthy, HIV-negative adults who had no recently reported acute infections or vaccinations. Every donor was a Caucasian adult residing in Nashville, Tennessee, USA. After blood collection by leukapheresis, PBMCs were isolated using Ficoll-Histopaque density gradient centrifugation and then cryopreserved in the vapor phase of liquid nitrogen. Purity and quantity of every magnetically sorted T cell population were checked by analytical flow cytometry. Each sorted fraction had its genomic DNA isolated and then quantified by UV absorbance on a Nanodrop 2000c.

TCR CDR3 regions were amplified from genomic DNA by multiplex PCR using the deep immunoSEQ assay. Genomic DNA extracted from each cell subset was distributed evenly over all wells of several immunoSEQ 96-well plates, and each plate served as one replicate. For sorted subsets, about 0.2 ug genomic DNA, equal to 30,000 or so T cell genomes, was loaded into each replicate PCR. The purified libraries were quantified using a Qubit 3.0 fluorometer, sized with a Bioanalyzer 2100, and then quantified again using the KAPA Library Quantification kit. Every immunoSEQ 96-well plate was sequenced on a separate single-read 150-cycle Illumina NextSeq 550 flow cell. The study's processing was this. Because the immunoSEQ output included only junctional sequences and no quality scores, the filtering could not be the same as the filtering used for full-length reads. To assign V/J genes and CDR3, sequences were annotated using PyIR, a Python wrapper for IgBLAST v1.9, with IMGT germline references. Reads were filtered out if the reads had weak V/J assignments (E-value above 1e-6), no CDR3, stop codons, out-of-frame junctions, or ambiguous translated residues. V3J clonotypes were defined as sequences sharing an identical inferred V gene, J gene, and CDR3 amino acid sequence. Percentage overlap between repertoires was calculated by dividing the number of shared unique clonotypes by the size of the smaller repertoire. RTK rarefaction, the Chao1 estimator, and Recon v2.1 estimates of unobserved clonotypes were used to assess repertoire richness. Generation probabilities were computed with OLGA for all TCRbeta clonotypes obtained by the gDNA method from several donors. In its TCRdb copy, this immuneACCESS table keeps in-frame sequences only and misses some clones. Where compared with another copy, unresolved V genes explain less than half of these, and the others have no known cause. The DNA was the basis for D and trimming; V, J and clone size are from that table. This sample lists about 870,000 clones; 80% to 95% were detected once. The biggest ten clones account for less than 25% of the sample.

The entry originates in a study of shared clonotypes between healthy human individuals (dated by TCRdb to 2019 to 2021). Context from the whole study: The cohort included a few men and a couple of women between 18 and 49 years of age. For each donor, three plates each were used for CD4 naive and CD4 memory, two plates were used for CD8 naive, and one plate was used for CD8 memory. Blood TCR repertoires of several healthy adults were deeply sequenced to estimate repertoire size and the extent of clonotype sharing between individuals. To increase sequencing depth and limit assay-specific biases, different laboratories used diverse techniques to prepare libraries and sequence TCR repertoires. Per donor, leukapheresis produced somewhere between about 0.85 and 10 billion PBMCs. General findings and caveats noted by the study authors: The genetic and exposure-history diversity represented was limited by the small number of donors. When four donors were compared, the shared fraction of clonotypes was 5% to 6.5% for naive CD4, around 3.6% for naive CD8, roughly 2.5% for memory CD4, and 0.35% to 0.5% for memory CD8. Incomplete sequencing was indicated by rarefaction of sorted-subset datasets, despite the large sequencing depth. Based on pairwise subsampling, the degree of clonotype sharing among donors was expected to be affected by sequencing depth. Larger estimated clonotype richness was generally found for naive subsets than for memory subsets. Higher generation probabilities were observed for clonotypes shared by all four sorted-subset donors than for non-shared clonotypes. Sampling was limited to blood, and TCR repertoires in tissue likely differ from TCR repertoires in blood.

The TCR comes from a man aged 25-45 years in good health. Input material: naive CD8+ T cells sorted from blood. The meaning of the sample's cell subset or site label: CD45RA+CCR7+.

The base sequence is TGTGCCAGCAGCTTAGGGGCAGGGGATGAAAAACTGTTTTTT. Translated, this is CASSLGAGDEKLFF. Rearrangement joined TRBV5-6 to TRBJ1-4, and perhaps TRBD1 as D gene, on 6 matching bases. From its cysteine to its phenylalanine, the CDR3 spans 14 amino acids. The CDR3 DNA has 42 bases and is translated from base 1. Trimming takes 2 bases from V and 6 bases from J, and the germline ends sit 11 bases apart. Reading the germline V gene gives CDR1 SGHDT and CDR2 YYEEEE.